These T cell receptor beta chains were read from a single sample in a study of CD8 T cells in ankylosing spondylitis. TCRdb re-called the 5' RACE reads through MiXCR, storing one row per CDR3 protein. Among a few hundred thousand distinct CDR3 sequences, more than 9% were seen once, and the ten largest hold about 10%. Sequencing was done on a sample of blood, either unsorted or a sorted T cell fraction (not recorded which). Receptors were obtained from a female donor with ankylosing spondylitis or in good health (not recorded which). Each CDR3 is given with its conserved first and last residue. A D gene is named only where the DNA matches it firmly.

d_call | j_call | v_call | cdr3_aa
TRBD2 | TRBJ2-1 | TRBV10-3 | CATSLGTSGGEEQFF
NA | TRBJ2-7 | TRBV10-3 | CAISEGRAVYEQYF
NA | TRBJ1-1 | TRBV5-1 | CASSPGGGANTEAFF
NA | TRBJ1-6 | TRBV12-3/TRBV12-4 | CASSSPSSPLHF
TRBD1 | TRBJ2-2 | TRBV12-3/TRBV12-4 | CASSPGQGSTGELFF
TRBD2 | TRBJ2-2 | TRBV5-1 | CASSNFHPGLDPGELFF
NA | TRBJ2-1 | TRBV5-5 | CASSHSLGSAYNEQFF
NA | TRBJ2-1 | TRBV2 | CASILAYNEQFF
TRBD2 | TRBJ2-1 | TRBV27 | CASSPIASGRAEQFF
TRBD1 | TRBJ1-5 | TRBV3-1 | CASSLGTGHQPQHF
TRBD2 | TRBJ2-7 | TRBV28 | CASSPARDYYEQYF
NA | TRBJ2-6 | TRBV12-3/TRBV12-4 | CASTHVTGLSSGANVLTF
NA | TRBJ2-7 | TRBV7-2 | CASSNSGRGSSYEQYF
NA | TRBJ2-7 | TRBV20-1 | CSARDLGQYYEQYF
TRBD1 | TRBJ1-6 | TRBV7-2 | CASSLRSDRGKRALHF
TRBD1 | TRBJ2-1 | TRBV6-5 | CASSHPRGQGLHNEQFF
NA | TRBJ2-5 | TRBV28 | CASSLGQQETQYF
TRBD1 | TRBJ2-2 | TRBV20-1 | CSAKPGQLNTGELFF
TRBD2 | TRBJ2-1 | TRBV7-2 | CASSLGGRAVGEQFF
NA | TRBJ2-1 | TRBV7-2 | CASSLGGGWYEQFF
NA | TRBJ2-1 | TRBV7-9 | CASTLLISSYNEQFF
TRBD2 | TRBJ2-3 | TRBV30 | CAWSFSGDTQYF